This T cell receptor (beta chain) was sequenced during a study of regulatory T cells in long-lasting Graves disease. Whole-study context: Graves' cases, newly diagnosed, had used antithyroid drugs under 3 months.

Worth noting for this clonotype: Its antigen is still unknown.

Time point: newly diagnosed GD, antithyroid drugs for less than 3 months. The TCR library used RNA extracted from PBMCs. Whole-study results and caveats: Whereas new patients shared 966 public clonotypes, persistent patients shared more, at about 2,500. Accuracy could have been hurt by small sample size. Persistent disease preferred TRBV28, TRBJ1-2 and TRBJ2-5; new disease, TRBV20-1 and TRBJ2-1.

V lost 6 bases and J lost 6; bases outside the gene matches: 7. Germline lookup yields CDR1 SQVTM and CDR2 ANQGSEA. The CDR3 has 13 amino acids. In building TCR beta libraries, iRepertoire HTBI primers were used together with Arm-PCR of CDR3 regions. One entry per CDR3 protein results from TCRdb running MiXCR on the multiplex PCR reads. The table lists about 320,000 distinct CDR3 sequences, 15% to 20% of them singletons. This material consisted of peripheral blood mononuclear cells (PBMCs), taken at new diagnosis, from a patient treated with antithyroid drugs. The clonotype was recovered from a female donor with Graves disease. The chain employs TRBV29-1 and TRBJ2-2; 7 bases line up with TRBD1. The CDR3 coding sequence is TGCAGCGTCGGACAGGCCACATCCGGGGAGCTGTTTTTT. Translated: CSVGQATSGELFF.